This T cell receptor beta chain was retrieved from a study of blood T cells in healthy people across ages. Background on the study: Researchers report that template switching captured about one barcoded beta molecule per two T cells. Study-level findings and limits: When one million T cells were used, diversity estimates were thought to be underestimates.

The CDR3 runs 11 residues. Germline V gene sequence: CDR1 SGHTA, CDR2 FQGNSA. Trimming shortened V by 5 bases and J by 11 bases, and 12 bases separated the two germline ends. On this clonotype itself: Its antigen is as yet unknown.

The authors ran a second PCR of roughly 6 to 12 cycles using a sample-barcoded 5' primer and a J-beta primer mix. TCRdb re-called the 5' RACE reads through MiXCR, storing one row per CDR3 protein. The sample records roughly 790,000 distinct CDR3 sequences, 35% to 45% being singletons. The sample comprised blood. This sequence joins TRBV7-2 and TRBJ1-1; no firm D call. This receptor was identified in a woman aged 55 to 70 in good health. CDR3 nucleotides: TGTGCCAGCAGCCGGGCCTTAAGGGCTTTCTTT. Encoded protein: CASSRALRAFF. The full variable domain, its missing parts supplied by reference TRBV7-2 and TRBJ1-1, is GAGVSQSPSNKVTEKGKDVELRCDPISGHTALYWYRQSLGQGLEFLIYFQGNSAPDKSGLPSDRFSAERTGGSVSTLTIQRTQQEDSAVYLCASSRALRAFFGQGTRLTVV.